This T cell receptor (beta chain) was recovered during a study of blood T cells in healthy people across ages. There are a few counts of this clonotype. Its antigen is currently unknown. With each sample, at least 5 micrograms of total RNA were extracted. There are 13 residues in the CDR3. V lost 1 base and J lost 6, with 9 bases in between. General observations from the study: Changes in expanded clonotypes were possibly confounded, as the CMV status of donors was unknown.

PCR was performed a second time for about 7 to 12 cycles using a sample-barcoded 5' primer and a J-beta primer mix. TCRdb ran MiXCR on the 5' RACE reads and lists one entry per CDR3 protein. Of 700,000 to 800,000 distinct CDR3 sequences in the sample, roughly 45% were seen once. The TCR was taken from a woman aged 55-70 years in good health. The sequenced material came from blood. The genes are TRBV12-3 or TRBV12-4 and TRBJ1-2; D unresolved. CDR3 DNA: TGTGCCAGCAGTTTAGTGACGAGGAATGGCTACACCTTC. It is translated as CASSLVTRNGYTF.